A single sample is the source of the 21 T cell receptor beta chains below, sequenced in a study of blood T cell repertoires in COVID-19. Using immunoSEQ multiplex PCR, the repertoire was profiled, and TCRdb retains in-frame clones only, with some absent. This table holds 250,000 or so clones, about four fifths found once. What was sequenced was peripheral blood. The receptors come from a man aged 25 to 45 who had recovered from COVID-19.

V gene TRBV11-2 combines with J gene TRBJ2-5; D gene unclear. Trimming took off 5 bases at V and 2 bases at J, with 18 bases between the two ends. Germline lookup yields CDR1 SGHAT and CDR2 FQNNGV. The CDR3 has 16 residues. Here the CDR3 DNA reads TGTGCCAGCAGCCCCCGACTCCGAGTCTCGCAAGAGACCCAGTACTTC. This encodes CASSPRLRVSQETQYF.

This clone has just one count. V usage is TRBV9 and J usage is TRBJ2-2; TRBD2 aligns across 11 bases. The CDR3 totals 16 residues. J lost 7 bases, V lost 4 bases, and 9 bases had no gene match. Per the germline V gene, CDR1 is SGDLS and CDR2 is YYNGEE. CDR3 in DNA: TGTGCCAGCAGCCCAAGACCGGGACTAGCGGTCGGGGAGCTGTTTTTT. Its protein is CASSPRPGLAVGELFF.

The chain employs TRBV6-5 and TRBJ2-7; 8 bases map to TRBD1. J was trimmed by 2 bases and V by 5 bases; bases with no gene match: 8. The germline gives CDR1 MNHEY, CDR2 SVGAGI. This CDR3 has 15 residues. CDR3 sequence (DNA): TGTGCCAGCAGTAACAGGGGGTTGGGGGCCTACGAGCAGTACTTC. Translated: CASSNRGLGAYEQYF.

V usage is TRBV7-2 and J usage is TRBJ2-1; TRBD2 matches 9 bases. V dropped 0 bases and J dropped 3; count of bases not matched to a gene: 6. The CDR3 is made up of 17 amino acids. The germline gives CDR1 SGHTA, CDR2 FQGNSA. CDR3 amino acids: CASSLAPGLAFYNEQFF. The CDR3 DNA reads TGTGCCAGCAGCTTAGCTCCTGGACTAGCGTTCTACAATGAGCAGTTCTTC.

This rearrangement joins TRBV19 to TRBJ2-3; TRBD2 aligns across 11 bases. The V gene end was trimmed by 1 base and the J gene end by 0 bases; junction bases not matched to a gene: 0. This CDR3 has 16 residues. CDR1 is LNHDA, CDR2 SQIVND, per germline (reference sequence). CDR3 protein: CASSIGLAGSTDTQYF. DNA of the CDR3: TGTGCCAGTAGTATAGGACTAGCGGGGAGCACAGATACGCAGTATTTT.

This rearrangement joins TRBV5-4 to TRBJ2-5, with no clear D. CDR3 length: 14 amino acids. Germline-derived CDR1 and CDR2 are SGHNT and YYREEE (reference sequence). Trimming stripped 4 bases from V and 2 bases from J, with 12 bases between. This chain's CDR3 is CASSMLELQETQYF. The CDR3 coding sequence is TGTGCCAGCAGCATGCTCGAGTTACAAGAGACCCAGTACTTC.

V gene TRBV28 combines with J gene TRBJ2-2; 7 positions agree with TRBD2. Germline V lookup: CDR1 MDHEN, CDR2 SYDVKM. The CDR3 consists of 16 residues. The trim removed 5 bases at V and 0 bases at J, leaving 6 bases unmatched. The CDR3 loop is CASSAVLATNTGELFF. The CDR3 nucleotides are TGTGCCAGCAGTGCCGTACTAGCGACGAACACCGGGGAGCTGTTTTTT.

On this clone itself: In the same sample, other DNA sequences code for this CDR3. The CDR3 nucleotides are TGTGCCAGCAGCCTCGGGGGGTTCAATCAGCCCCAGCATTTT. Residues: CASSLGGFNQPQHF. The V and J genes are TRBV28 and TRBJ1-5; D might be TRBD1 (5 bases). The CDR3 loop spans 14 amino acids. Germline loops: CDR1 MDHEN, CDR2 SYDVKM. The V gene lost 6 bases and the J gene lost 3 bases, with 12 bases spanning the gap.

This clone showed up just once. The chain is built from TRBV5-1 and TRBJ2-3, with 8 bases lining up with TRBD2. The germline gives CDR1 SGHRS, CDR2 YFSETQ. The CDR3 contains 16 residues. J gave up 0 bases and V 0 bases, and 3 bases lay outside the gene matches. CDR3 DNA: TGCGCCAGCAGCTTGGGTAGCGGGATTAGCACAGATACGCAGTATTTT. Translating gives CASSLGSGISTDTQYF.

This chain connects TRBV5-1 to TRBJ2-5, with 9 positions matching TRBD1. After removal of 3 bases from V and 5 bases from J, the junction contained 11 bases not matched to a gene. Germline values: CDR1 SGHRS, CDR2 YFSETQ. The CDR3 spans 16 residues. The CDR3 reads CASSSRTGAGVETQYF. CDR3 bases: TGCGCCAGCAGCTCGCGGACAGGGGCGGGTGTCGAGACCCAGTACTTC.

V and J are TRBV19 and TRBJ1-4; 7 bases line up with TRBD1. The V gene's germline CDR1 is LNHDA and CDR2 SQIVND (reference sequence). This CDR3 comprises 14 residues. Trimming cost V 9 bases and J 7 bases; bases outside gene matches: 11. The CDR3 bases are TGTGCCAGCTCAACCGAGGGGGCGGGTGAAAAACTGTTTTTT. It specifies CASSTEGAGEKLFF.

This clone came up once. V and J are TRBV7-9 and TRBJ1-1; 8 nucleotides match TRBD1. Looked up from germline, CDR1 is SEHNR and CDR2 is FQNEAQ (reference sequence). The CDR3 consists of 12 residues. Germline trimming cut 5 bases from V and 11 bases from J; bases unmatched to any gene: 7. The CDR3 is CASSGGDRRAFF. CDR3 nucleotide sequence: TGTGCCAGCAGCGGCGGGGACAGGCGGGCTTTCTTT.

The rearrangement links TRBV5-1 to TRBJ1-4; 7 bases match TRBD1. Looked up from germline, CDR1 is SGHRS and CDR2 is YFSETQ. The trim removed 5 bases at V and 0 bases at J, leaving 7 bases unmatched. CDR3 length: 16 residues. CDR3 region: CASRSGQAATNEKLFF. In nucleotides, the CDR3 is TGCGCCAGCAGGTCAGGACAGGCTGCAACTAATGAAAAACTGTTTTTT.

This chain joins TRBV5-4 and TRBJ2-7; tentative D call: TRBD1 (6 bases). Germline V gene data show CDR1 as SGHNT and CDR2 as YYREEE (reference sequence). This CDR3 is built from 13 residues. Deletions cut 0 bases from V and 5 bases from J, with 9 bases between. The CDR3 DNA follows: TGTGCCAGCAGCTTGGGGGCAGGGGACGAGCAGTACGTC. Translation: CASSLGAGDEQYV.

The chain is built from TRBV28 and TRBJ2-2; D might be TRBD2 (5 bases). V was cut by 6 bases and J by 5 bases, with 10 bases left in between. CDR1 MDHEN and CDR2 SYDVKM come from the germline V gene. This CDR3 has 13 amino acids. CDR3 region: CASRTGWTGELFF. In DNA form, the CDR3 reads TGTGCCAGCAGGACGGGGTGGACCGGGGAGCTGTTTTTT. The variable domain in full, completed from reference TRBV28 and TRBJ2-2, reads DVKVTQSSRYLVKRTGEKVFLECVQDMDHENMFWYRQDPGLGLRLIYFSYDVKMKEKGDIPEGYSVSREKKERFSLILESASTNQTSMYLCASRTGWTGELFFGEGSRLTVL.

This chain joins TRBV27 and TRBJ2-5; D possibly corresponds to TRBD1 (6 bases). The V end lost 5 bases, the J end lost 5 bases, and 21 bases lay between the germline ends. Germline CDR1 reads MNHEY; CDR2 reads SMNVEV (reference sequence). The CDR3 is 16 amino acids. CDR3 sequence reads: CASSRAGGARGETQYF. The DNA of the CDR3 is TGTGCCAGCAGTCGTGCTGGGGGCGCAAGGGGTGAGACCCAGTACTTC.

This rearrangement joins TRBV15 to TRBJ1-4; the D gene is possibly TRBD1 (5 bases). CDR1 and CDR2 from the germline V gene are LNHNV and YYDKDF (reference sequence). Trimming cost V 0 bases and J 8 bases, with 13 bases left between them. The CDR3 consists of 15 residues. The CDR3 reads CATSRDSGAGEKLFF. The CDR3 DNA sequence: TGTGCCACCAGCAGAGATTCCGGGGCGGGGGAAAAACTGTTTTTT.

V gene TRBV4-1 combines with J gene TRBJ2-2, with a possible D match to TRBD2 (5 bases). The germline CDR1 and CDR2 sequences are MGHRA and YSYEKL. The CDR3 covers 14 residues. Trimming took off 0 bases at V and 7 bases at J, with 9 bases between the two ends. In DNA form, the CDR3 reads TGCGCCAGCAGCCAAGATCGGGGAATCGGGGAGCTGTTTTTT. It translates to CASSQDRGIGELFF.

This CDR3 is CASSPPRALTDTQYF. DNA for the CDR3: TGTGCCAGCAGCCCCCCGCGTGCGCTAACAGATACGCAGTATTTT. The chain uses TRBV3-1 (or the pseudogene TRBV3-2) and TRBJ2-3; D is unclear. The CDR3 is made up of 15 amino acids. The V end was cut by 4 bases, the J end by 3 bases, with 14 bases between. Looked up from germline, CDR1 is LGHDT and CDR2 is YNNKEL (reference sequence).

The V gene is TRBV2, the J gene TRBJ1-1, with D unresolved. V was shortened by 4 bases and J by 0 bases, with 12 bases between the two germline ends. The CDR3 totals 15 residues. CDR1 and CDR2 from the germline V gene are SNHLY and FYNNEI. As DNA, the CDR3 is TGTGCCAGCAGTGCTTCAGGCACAATGAACACTGAAGCTTTCTTT. Protein: CASSASGTMNTEAFF.

The chain couples TRBV19 to TRBJ1-1, with TRBD1 matching over 9 bases. Trimming cost V 3 bases and J 8 bases; bases outside gene matches: 16. The CDR3 is 17 residues long. The germline V gene encodes CDR1 LNHDA and CDR2 SQIVND (reference sequence). The CDR3 DNA sequence: TGTGCCAGTAGTATGTTCGGGGACAGGGCCAAATACGGAGAAGCTTTCTTT. Its translation is CASSMFGDRAKYGEAFF.